The rows below give T cell receptor beta chains drawn from one sample of a study of blood T cell repertoires in COVID-19. TCRdb keeps only in-frame clones here, not all; method: immunoSEQ multiplex PCR. This sample has 250,000 to 300,000 clones, with roughly 88% found just once. The sequenced material came from peripheral blood. These receptors came from a woman in her sixties or seventies with COVID-19, enrolled during active disease. Each CDR3 is given with its conserved first and last residue. A D gene is named only where the DNA matches it firmly.

v_gene,d_gene,j_gene,CDR3aa
TRBV6-5,.,TRBJ1-5,CASSYQGNQPQHF
TRBV5-4,.,TRBJ1-2,CASSLFQGNGDYGYTF
TRBV29-1,TRBD1,TRBJ1-1,CSVRTGGFDTEAFF
TRBV6-1,.,TRBJ2-2,CASSGAGSAGELFF
TRBV5-1,.,TRBJ2-1,CASSRSGYTYNEQFF
TRBV9,.,TRBJ2-3,CASGHQGDTQYF
TRBV5-1,TRBD1,TRBJ2-6,CASSWRQGSGANVLTF
TRBV6-5,TRBD1,TRBJ2-7,CASRDPGQGSQYF
TRBV28,TRBD1,TRBJ2-7,CASSLEGTGPGEQYF
TRBV4-2,TRBD2,TRBJ2-1,CASSRAGGSYNEQFF
TRBV5-1,TRBD1,TRBJ1-4,CASSLGQGQNEKLFF
TRBV27,TRBD1,TRBJ2-1,CASSSHRGRNYNEQFF
TRBV6-5,.,TRBJ2-1,CASSYVRDGAEQFF
TRBV18,.,TRBJ2-5,CASSRASQETQYF
TRBV27,.,TRBJ1-1,CASSPFRGGGTEAFF
TRBV4-2,.,TRBJ1-5,CASSQVYSGDQPQHF
TRBV29-1,.,TRBJ2-3,CSVEPPLENQTDTQYF
TRBV28,.,TRBJ1-5,CASSTTSRGSSNQPQHF
TRBV2,.,TRBJ1-1,CASSARGGGSTEAFF
TRBV29-1,TRBD2,TRBJ2-7,CSVYSGRAEQYF
TRBV3-1/TRBV3-2,.,TRBJ1-2,CASSHRGSLSSYGYTF
TRBV7-3,.,TRBJ1-1,CASSPERNTEAFF
TRBV3-1/TRBV3-2,TRBD2,TRBJ2-1,CASSLGTGGEQFF
TRBV15,TRBD1,TRBJ1-1,CATSRDSSNRGNTEAFF
TRBV29-1,TRBD1,TRBJ2-2,CSVPVRGGWGTGELFF
TRBV28,TRBD2,TRBJ2-3,CASSPRPGAGGWSDTQYF
TRBV30,.,TRBJ1-3,CAWNRHSSGNTIYF
TRBV19,TRBD1,TRBJ2-3,CASSHRGLPDTQYF
TRBV6-5,.,TRBJ2-1,CASSQNRDEQFF
TRBV30,TRBD2,TRBJ2-7,CAWRIPIGSGRTSGSAYEQYF
TRBV9,TRBD1,TRBJ2-7,CASSVGGDRVYEQYF
TRBV28,TRBD1,TRBJ1-2,CASSIDRATYGYTF
TRBV15,TRBD2,TRBJ2-1,CATEGLANNEQFF
TRBV6-5,.,TRBJ1-2,CASTARGDYGYTF
TRBV24-1,TRBD1,TRBJ1-4,CATSDPGGQSEKLFF
TRBV3-1/TRBV3-2,TRBD1,TRBJ1-3,CASSRDRDPGNTIYF
TRBV27,TRBD1,TRBJ1-2,CASSPGQGPSNYGYTF
TRBV7-9,.,TRBJ2-7,CASSPNSGTYEQYF
TRBV4-3,.,TRBJ2-2,CASSLLAGDSTGELFF
TRBV29-1,.,TRBJ2-5,CSVGSGGETQYF
TRBV6-5,.,TRBJ2-1,CASTSHGFEQFF
TRBV18,.,TRBJ2-7,CASSPLEGVHEQYF
TRBV18,.,TRBJ2-3,CASSPPPVDTQYF
TRBV10-3,TRBD2,TRBJ2-5,CAISAGLAGTDQETQYF
TRBV5-6,.,TRBJ1-1,CASSFGPMNTEAFF
TRBV28,.,TRBJ1-5,CASSFYFFSNQPQHF
TRBV7-6,.,TRBJ1-6,CASSPTGYNSPLHF
TRBV3-1/TRBV3-2,.,TRBJ2-4,CASSQDYGETKNIQYF
TRBV2,.,TRBJ2-7,CASSSGSKTYEQYF
TRBV7-9,TRBD1,TRBJ2-1,CASSTRQGLYNEQFF
TRBV19,.,TRBJ1-3,CASRTVSSGNTIYF
TRBV19,.,TRBJ1-2,CASSIAQEGVYYGYTF
TRBV19,TRBD1,TRBJ2-2,CASGQGVFTGELFF